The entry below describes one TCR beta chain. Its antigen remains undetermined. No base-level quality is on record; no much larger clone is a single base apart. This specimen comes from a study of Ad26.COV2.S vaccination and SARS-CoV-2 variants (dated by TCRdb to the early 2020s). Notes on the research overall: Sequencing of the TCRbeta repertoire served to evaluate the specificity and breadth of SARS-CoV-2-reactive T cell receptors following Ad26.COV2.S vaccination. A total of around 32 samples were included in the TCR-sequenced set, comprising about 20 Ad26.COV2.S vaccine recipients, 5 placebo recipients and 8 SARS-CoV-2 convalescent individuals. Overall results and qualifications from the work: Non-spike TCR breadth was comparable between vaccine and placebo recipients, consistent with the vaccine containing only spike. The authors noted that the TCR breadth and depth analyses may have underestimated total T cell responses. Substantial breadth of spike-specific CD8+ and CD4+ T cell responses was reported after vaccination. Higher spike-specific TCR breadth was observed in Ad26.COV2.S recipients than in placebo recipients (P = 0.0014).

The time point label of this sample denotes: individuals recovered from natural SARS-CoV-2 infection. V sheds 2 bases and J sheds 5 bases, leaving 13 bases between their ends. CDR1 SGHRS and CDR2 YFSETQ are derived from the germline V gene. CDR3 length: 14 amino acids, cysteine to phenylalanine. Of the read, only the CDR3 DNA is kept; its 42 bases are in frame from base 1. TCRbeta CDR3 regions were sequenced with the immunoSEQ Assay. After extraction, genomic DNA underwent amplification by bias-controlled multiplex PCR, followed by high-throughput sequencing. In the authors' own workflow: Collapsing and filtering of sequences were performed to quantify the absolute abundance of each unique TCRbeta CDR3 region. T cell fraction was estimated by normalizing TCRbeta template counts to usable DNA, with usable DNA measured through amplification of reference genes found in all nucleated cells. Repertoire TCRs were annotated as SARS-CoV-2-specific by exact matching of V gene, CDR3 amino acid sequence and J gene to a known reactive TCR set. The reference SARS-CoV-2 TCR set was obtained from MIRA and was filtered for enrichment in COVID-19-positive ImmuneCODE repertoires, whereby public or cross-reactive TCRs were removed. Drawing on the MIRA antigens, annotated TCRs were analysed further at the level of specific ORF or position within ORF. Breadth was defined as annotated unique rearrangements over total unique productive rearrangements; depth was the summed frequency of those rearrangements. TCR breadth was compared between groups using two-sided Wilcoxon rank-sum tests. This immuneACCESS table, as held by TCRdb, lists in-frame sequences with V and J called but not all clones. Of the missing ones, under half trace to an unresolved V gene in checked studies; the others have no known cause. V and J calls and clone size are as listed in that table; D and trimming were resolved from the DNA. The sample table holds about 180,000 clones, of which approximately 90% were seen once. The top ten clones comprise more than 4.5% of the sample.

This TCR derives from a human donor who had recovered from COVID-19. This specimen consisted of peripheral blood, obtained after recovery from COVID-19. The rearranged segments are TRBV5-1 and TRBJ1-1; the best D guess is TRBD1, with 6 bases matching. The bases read TGCGCCAGCAGCTTTGAACAGGGCGGGACTGAAGCTTTCTTT. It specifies CASSFEQGGTEAFF.